These 11 T cell receptor beta chains were sequenced from one sample in a study of blood T cell repertoires in COVID-19. The method was immunoSEQ multiplex PCR; TCRdb's version includes in-frame clones alone and lacks a portion of them. The sample yields 200,000 to 300,000 clones, 65% to 90% seen once. The source material was peripheral blood. These receptors were obtained from a man between 50 and 59 years old with COVID-19, enrolled during active disease.

This clone has just one count. The CDR3 coding sequence is TGCAGTGCTAGTCTGGCAGGAAGCAACTATGGCTACACCTTC. The encoded protein is CSASLAGSNYGYTF. The chain links TRBV20-1 to TRBJ1-2, with D unclear. CDR1 DFQATT and CDR2 SNEGSKA come from the germline V gene (reference sequence). Trimming removed 3 bases from V and 2 bases from J, with 13 bases in between. CDR3 size: 14 residues.

This clone has a handful of counts. This rearrangement joins TRBV19 to TRBJ1-6, with 8 bases aligning to TRBD1. The V gene's germline CDR1 is LNHDA and CDR2 SQIVND (reference sequence). J gave up 6 bases and V 5 bases, and 6 bases lay outside the gene matches. This CDR3 is 15 amino acids long. The CDR3 loop is CASSSRDRTNSPLHF. The CDR3 coding sequence is TGTGCCAGTAGTTCCCGGGACAGGACTAATTCACCCCTCCACTTT.

V and J are TRBV2 and TRBJ1-2, with a possible D match to TRBD1 (5 bases). The CDR3 totals 13 residues. Between the trimmed V and J ends, which lost 5 bases and 4 bases, there was a span of 11 bases. Germline V CDR1 and CDR2: SNHLY, FYNNEI. The CDR3 coding sequence is TGTGCCAGCAGTCCCTCAGGGCCCTATGGCTACACCTTC. Amino acid sequence: CASSPSGPYGYTF.

CDR3 in amino acids: CASSSTTTWETQYF. The DNA for the CDR3 is TGTGCCAGCAGTTCGACAACGACGTGGGAGACCCAGTACTTC. The chain employs TRBV2 and TRBJ2-5; D not certain. Germline V CDR1 and CDR2: SNHLY, FYNNEI. The germline V and J ends were trimmed by 5 bases and 5 bases, with 15 bases remaining between them. This CDR3 comprises 14 residues.

The rearrangement uses TRBV4-3 and TRBJ1-4, with 9 bases aligning to TRBD1. The CDR3 totals 15 residues. The junction had 2 bases not matched to a gene; V was cut back by 4 bases and J by 2 bases. Per the germline V gene, CDR1 is LGHNA and CDR2 is YSLEER. The CDR3 coding sequence is TGCGCCAGCAGCCCGGGGACAGGGACTAATGAAAAACTGTTTTTT. The encoded protein is CASSPGTGTNEKLFF.

The chain recombines TRBV6-5 with TRBJ1-5; maybe TRBD1 (5 bases). Germline V CDR1 and CDR2: MNHEY, SVGAGI. The CDR3 has 13 residues. The V and J ends lost 6 bases and 8 bases respectively, with 14 bases between them. The CDR3 DNA is TGTGCCAGCAGGACAGTCCCAAGGGAGCCCCAGCATTTT. Amino acids: CASRTVPREPQHF.

V usage is TRBV29-1 and J usage is TRBJ2-5, with D perhaps matching TRBD2 (7 bases). The germline V gene has CDR1 SQVTM and CDR2 ANQGSEA. V lost 6 bases and J 2 bases, leaving 16 bases between the germline ends. The CDR3 sequence is 14 residues long. The CDR3 DNA sequence: TGCAGCGTCCTCAGAGGGGGGGGTCAAGAGACCCAGTACTTC. Translating it yields CSVLRGGGQETQYF.

The V and J genes are TRBV9 and TRBJ1-6; D unresolved. The CDR3 contains 13 residues. The ends were cut back, 5 bases at V and 10 bases at J, with 13 bases in the middle. The germline CDR1 and CDR2 sequences are SGDLS and YYNGEE. CDR3 sequence (DNA): TGTGCCAGCAGTGGCGGAGGGAGGTCACCCCTCCACTTT. It codes for CASSGGGRSPLHF.

The rearrangement joins TRBV5-5 to TRBJ2-1; 9 bases agree with TRBD1. Looked up from germline, CDR1 is SGHKS and CDR2 is YYEKEE (reference sequence). The CDR3 contains 14 residues. V lost 4 bases, J lost 7 bases, and 6 bases stayed unmatched. The chain's CDR3 is CASSIGQGPNEQFF. As DNA, the CDR3 is TGTGCCAGCAGCATAGGACAGGGGCCAAATGAGCAGTTCTTC. The full variable domain, rest sourced from reference TRBV5-5 and TRBJ2-1, is DAGVTQSPTHLIKTRGQQVTLRCSPISGHKSVSWYQQVLGQGPQFIFQYYEKEERGRGNFPDRFSARQFPNYSSELNVNALLLGDSALYLCASSIGQGPNEQFFGPGTRLTVL.

The chain combines TRBV6-5 with TRBJ2-7, with 9 positions matching TRBD1. This CDR3 has 12 amino acids. From germline, CDR1 is MNHEY and CDR2 SVGAGI. The CDR3 bases are TGTACTTCGACAGGGGGAACCTACGAGCAGTACTTC. Amino acid sequence: CTSTGGTYEQYF.

This rearrangement joins TRBV2 to TRBJ2-7; no firm D call. Germline lookup yields CDR1 SNHLY and CDR2 FYNNEI. There are 12 residues in the CDR3. The DNA of the CDR3 is TGTGCTAGCCAGGTCAGTCCCTACGAGCAGTACTTC. This codes for CASQVSPYEQYF.